What follows are 8 T cell receptor beta chains derived from one specimen sequenced in a study of CD8+ T cells in alopecia areata. CD4, CD8alpha, NKG2D, NKG2ACE and other markers guided sorting of pooled cutaneous lymph node cells. After isolation, RNA underwent reverse transcription to generate cDNA as the sequencing template. This table comes from immunoSEQ multiplex PCR, and its TCRdb copy is limited to in-frame clones, with some not included. The sample contains under 20,000 clones, none occurring once; approximately 33% lies in the top ten. Material: CD8+ T cells sorted from a lymph node. These receptors all stem from a C3H/HeJ mouse with alopecia areata. This strain's MHC haplotype is H2-k.

This clone was seen many times. Gene names are mouse gene names. Sequencing ends 4 residues short of the CDR3 end; the germline J gene provides the rest. The chain recombines TRBV13-1 with TRBJ1-4, with a possible D match to TRBD1 (6 bases). The CDR3 extends over 14 amino acids. Per the germline V gene, CDR1 is NSHNY and CDR2 is SYGAGN. Partial CDR3 DNA: TGTGCCAGCAGTGATAGGGGGGCTGGCGAA. Its protein product is CASSDRGAGE. The CDR3, in full, reads CASSDRGAGERLFF.

This clone has ten or more counts. These gene names are mouse names. The read falls 4 residues short of the CDR3 end, and the missing part is taken from the germline J gene. The chain joins TRBV13-3 to TRBJ2-5, with TRBD2 matching 8 bases. J gave up 3 bases and V 5 bases, and 8 bases lay outside the gene matches. The CDR3 contains 15 residues. CDR1 and CDR2 (germline): NNHDY, SYVADS. The part of the CDR3 DNA that was read is TGTGCCAGCAGCGGGGGGGGCCGGGTACAAGAC. This encodes CASSGGGRVQD. The full CDR3 sequence reads CASSGGGRVQDTQYF.

With respect to this clone: Genes here carry mouse names. The CDR3 extends 4 residues past the end of the read, so its final part is completed from the germline J gene. The genes are TRBV13-1 and TRBJ1-1; 7 bases align to TRBD1. CDR3 length: 15 amino acids. CDR1 NSHNY and CDR2 SYGAGN come from the germline V gene. After removal of 2 bases from V and 1 base from J, the junction contained 5 bases not matched to a gene. The CDR3 bases that were read are TGTGCCAGCAGTGACAGCAGGGGGAGAAACACA. This encodes CASSDSRGRNT. The entire CDR3 protein is CASSDSRGRNTEVFF.

For this clone: Mouse names are used for the genes. The CDR3 extends 4 residues past the end of the read, so its final part is completed from the germline J gene. This chain joins TRBV12-2 and TRBJ2-7, with TRBD2 matching over 7 bases. In germline, CDR1 is SGHLS, CDR2 HYDKME. With 2 bases clipped from V and 0 bases from J, the junction kept 3 bases outside the gene matches. CDR3 length: 14 residues. CDR3: CASSPTGDSYEQYF. The part of the CDR3 DNA that was read is TGTGCCAGCTCTCCCACTGGGGACTCCTAT.

This clone occurred many times. Germline and genes here are mouse. The CDR3 extends 4 residues past the end of the read, so its final part is completed from the germline J gene. The genes are TRBV16 and TRBJ2-7, with D perhaps matching TRBD2 (6 bases). Per germline, CDR1 SGHSA and CDR2 FRNQAP. The length of the CDR3 is 13 residues. Trimming removed 6 bases at V and 0 bases at J, with 9 bases between. The CDR3 here is CASSLGSSYEQYF. The part of the CDR3 DNA that was read is TGTGCAAGCAGTCTGGGGAGCTCCTAT.

Regarding this clone: Gene names refer to mouse genes. Sequencing ends 4 residues short of the CDR3 end; the germline J gene provides the rest. The gene calls are TRBV19 and TRBJ1-4; a possible D gene is TRBD1 (6 bases). The CDR3 is 14 amino acids. CDR1 is FNHDT and CDR2 is SITEND in the germline V gene (reference sequence). Trimming took 2 bases from V and 3 from J, leaving 8 bases between them. The covered CDR3 bases are TGTGCCAGCAGTATCGGGGGGCCCAACGAA. As protein: CASSIGGPNE. The full CDR3 protein is CASSIGGPNERLFF.

This clone occurred many times. Each gene name is a mouse one. The read terminates 4 residues before the CDR3 end, so the remaining end is supplied by the germline J gene. This rearrangement joins TRBV19 to TRBJ2-7; 8 positions agree with TRBD2. The germline V gene has CDR1 FNHDT and CDR2 SITEND (reference sequence). The length of the CDR3 is 14 residues. V was pared by 0 bases and J by 3 bases, with 2 bases of the junction left unmatched. Here the CDR3 reads CASSIGGLVYEQYF. The part of the CDR3 DNA that was read is TGTGCCAGCAGTATAGGGGGACTGGTCTAT.

To note about this clone: Here the gene names and germline are mouse. The CDR3 is cut off 4 residues early in the read; its end comes from the germline J gene. The chain couples TRBV5 to TRBJ2-1; 10 bases agree with TRBD2. The CDR3 runs 15 residues. The trim removed 3 bases at V and 1 base at J, leaving 0 bases unmatched. CDR1 is LGHNA, CDR2 YNLKQL, per germline (reference sequence). Partial CDR3 DNA: TGTGCCAGCAGCCAGACTGGGGGGAACTATGCT. It encodes CASSQTGGNYA. In full, the CDR3 is CASSQTGGNYAEQFF.